Listed below are T cell receptor beta chains from one sample, sequenced in a study of shared clonotypes between healthy human individuals. The repertoire was sequenced with immunoSEQ multiplex PCR; TCRdb's copy has only in-frame clones and lacks some. The table includes some 300,000 clones, around 79% detected once. Source material: memory CD4+ T cells sorted from blood. Receptor source: a man in his thirties or forties in good health. CDR3s include the opening cysteine and the closing phenylalanine or tryptophan. Each record gives: J gene, clone size, D gene, V gene, CDR3 DNA, CDR3 protein. D genes are given only for firm matches. Clone size appears in some rows only: once, few, many, or a class for an expanded clone.

>TRBJ2-1|.|.|TRBV15
TGTGCCACCAGCAGCGCCGGGACGGCAGACTCCGGCTCCTACAATGAGCAGTTCTTC
CATSSAGTADSGSYNEQFF
>TRBJ2-3|.|.|TRBV7-7
TGTGCTAGCAGCCCGAACCAGGGTGATACGCAGTATTTT
CASSPNQGDTQYF
>TRBJ1-3|.|.|TRBV7-2
TGTGCCAGCATTCAATCGAGGACGAGTAGAAACACCATATATTTT
CASIQSRTSRNTIYF
>TRBJ1-5|.|.|TRBV19
TGTGCCAGTAGTCCCCTCCGAGATCAGCCCCAGCATTTT
CASSPLRDQPQHF
>TRBJ2-7|once|.|TRBV28
TGTGCCAGCAGTTTTGCGAGGACAGCATCCTCCTACGAGCAGTACTTC
CASSFARTASSYEQYF
>TRBJ2-3|.|TRBD2|TRBV19
TGTGCCAGTAGTATTGATTCTAGCGGGACAGATACGCAGTATTTT
CASSIDSSGTDTQYF
>TRBJ1-2|.|.|TRBV7-2
TGTGCCAGCAGCTTAATGGGCGGGCATGGGTATGGCTACACCTTC
CASSLMGGHGYGYTF
>TRBJ2-7|.|.|TRBV7-9
TGTGCCAGCAGCTCCTTCTACGAGCAGTACTTC
CASSSFYEQYF
>TRBJ2-6|.|TRBD2|TRBV5-1
TGCGCCAGCAGCTTTTCAGCGGGAGCTGGGGCCAACGTCCTGACTTTC
CASSFSAGAGANVLTF
>TRBJ1-5|.|.|TRBV14
TGTGCCAGCAGCCAAGATGGGGGGGGGTATAGCAATCAGCCCCAGCATTTT
CASSQDGGGYSNQPQHF
>TRBJ1-1|few|.|TRBV20-1
TGCAGTGCTATACAGGGTTATAAAGCTTTCTTT
CSAIQGYKAFF
>TRBJ1-3|once|.|TRBV7-2
TGTGCCAGCAGCTTAGTAGGGGCAACCGGAAACACCATATATTTT
CASSLVGATGNTIYF
>TRBJ2-1|.|TRBD2|TRBV7-9
TGTGCCAGCAGCTTAAGACTAGCAACTGAGCAGTTCTTC
CASSLRLATEQFF
>TRBJ2-3|many|.|TRBV5-1
TGCGCCAGTCGTACAGGGAACACAGATACGCAGTATTTT
CASRTGNTDTQYF
>TRBJ2-5|few|.|TRBV13
TGTGCCAGCAGCTTAGGAGTCGTAGAGGGGGAGACCCAGTACTTC
CASSLGVVEGETQYF
>TRBJ2-1|.|TRBD2|TRBV7-9
TGTGCCAGCAGCTTTATCGTTAGCGGGAGGGCGCTGTCCTACAATGAGCAGTTCTTC
CASSFIVSGRALSYNEQFF
>TRBJ2-3|many|.|TRBV11-2
TGTGCCAGCAGATATCCCGGCCGGGGTCCTACAGATACGCAGTATTTT
CASRYPGRGPTDTQYF
>TRBJ2-5|.|.|TRBV14
TGTGCCAGCAGCCAAGCGGGGGGCCAGTCGGACTTC
CASSQAGGQSDF
>TRBJ2-5|.|TRBD2|TRBV5-1
TGCGCCAGCAGCCAGGGACTAGCGGGAGGCGTACAAGAGACCCAGTACTTC
CASSQGLAGGVQETQYF
>TRBJ2-7|.|.|TRBV5-4
TGTGCCAGCAGCTTGGATTTAGAGGGGGTCCACGAGCAGTACTTC
CASSLDLEGVHEQYF
>TRBJ2-7|.|TRBD2|TRBV5-1
TGCGCCAGCAGCCCGGTCGCCGAGCGGGGGCACGAGCAGTACTTC
CASSPVAERGHEQYF
>TRBJ2-1|.|TRBD2|TRBV5-4
TGTGCCAGCAGCTTGGGACTAGCGGGGGAGTATGAGCAGTTCTTC
CASSLGLAGEYEQFF
>TRBJ1-2|.|.|TRBV6-5
TGTGCCAGCAGCCGGGACTCCAATAACTATGGCTACACCTTC
CASSRDSNNYGYTF
>TRBJ2-7|.|TRBD2|TRBV25-1
TGTGCCAGCAGTGGTCCGGGGACTAGCCTCGAGCAGTACTTC
CASSGPGTSLEQYF
>TRBJ1-4|.|.|TRBV15
TGTGCCACCAGCAGAGGAGAGAGGGGCAGGGAAGAAAAACTGTTTTTT
CATSRGERGREEKLFF
>TRBJ2-1|.|.|TRBV11-2
TGTGCCAGCAGCTTAACGGGAAGGAATGAGCAGTTCTTC
CASSLTGRNEQFF
>TRBJ2-5|few|.|TRBV28
TGTGCCAGCAGTTTCTATGGGGCGGGTGAGACCCAGTACTTC
CASSFYGAGETQYF
>TRBJ2-1|.|TRBD2|TRBV19
TGTGCCAGTAGTATCTCCGGGACTACGAATTACAATGAGCAGTTCTTC
CASSISGTTNYNEQFF
>TRBJ1-2|few|.|TRBV10-2
TGCGCCAGCAGTGCCCAAGCCTTTAACTATGGCTACACCTTC
CASSAQAFNYGYTF
>TRBJ2-3|.|TRBD2|TRBV2
TGTGCCAGCAGTGAGAGGCTAGCGGGAGGGACAGATACGCAGTATTTT
CASSERLAGGTDTQYF
>TRBJ2-7|.|TRBD2|TRBV7-2
TGTGCCAGCAGTCAAAGTATTACTAGCGGGACCTACGAGCAGTACTTC
CASSQSITSGTYEQYF
>TRBJ2-1|.|TRBD2|TRBV10-1
TGCGCCAGCAATTTAGCGGGAGTGTCCTACAATGAGCAGTTCTTC
CASNLAGVSYNEQFF
>TRBJ1-2|.|TRBD1|TRBV5-5
TGTGCCAGCAGCCTGGACAGGGCGCAGTCTAACTATGGCTACACCTTC
CASSLDRAQSNYGYTF
>TRBJ1-1|.|.|TRBV7-9
TGTGCCAGCAGCTTAAATCGCCTCCTCAGGGGTTACACTGAAGCTTTCTTT
CASSLNRLLRGYTEAFF
>TRBJ2-7|.|.|TRBV20-1
TGCAGTGCTAGTTGGTCGGCCGAGCAGTACTTC
CSASWSAEQYF
>TRBJ2-7|.|TRBD1|TRBV18
TGTGCCAGCTCGCAGGGACAGGAACTCTACGAGCAGTACTTC
CASSQGQELYEQYF
>TRBJ2-1|.|TRBD2|TRBV5-6
TGTGCCAGCAGCTTGGGGCTAGCGGGGAGCTCCTACAATGAGCAGTTCTTC
CASSLGLAGSSYNEQFF
>TRBJ2-7|.|.|TRBV19
TGTGCCAGTAGTATGTCTACCAACGAGCAGTACTTC
CASSMSTNEQYF
>TRBJ2-1|few|.|TRBV2
TGTGCCAGCAGTCTAGCGCAATACAATGAGCAGTTCTTC
CASSLAQYNEQFF
>TRBJ2-5|.|TRBD2|TRBV6-5
TGTGCCAGCGCGGGAGGAGGAAAGACCCAGTACTTC
CASAGGGKTQYF
>TRBJ2-3|.|.|TRBV9
TGTGCCAGCAGTCTTTTCTCCGACGGAGTAGATACGCAGTATTTT
CASSLFSDGVDTQYF
>TRBJ2-5|once|TRBD1|TRBV30
TGTGCCTACCTACAGGGGCGAGAGACCCAGTACTTC
CAYLQGRETQYF
>TRBJ1-5|.|TRBD1|TRBV28
TGTGCCAGCAGGTCAGGGACAGTTAGTCAGCCCCAGCATTTT
CASRSGTVSQPQHF
>TRBJ1-1|.|.|TRBV9
TGTGCCAGCAGCGTAGGGGTGGTGGGGGAAGCTTTCTTT
CASSVGVVGEAFF
>TRBJ1-3|few|.|TRBV6-6
TGTGCCAGCAGATCTGACAGCGCCTTTGGAAACACCATATATTTT
CASRSDSAFGNTIYF
>TRBJ2-6|once|.|TRBV19
TGTGCCAGTAGTAGGGGCTCTGGGGCCAACGTCCTGACTTTC
CASSRGSGANVLTF
>TRBJ2-3|once|TRBD2|TRBV9
TGTGCCAGCAGCGTAGAGGGACTAGCGGGAGGGTCAGATACGCAGTATTTT
CASSVEGLAGGSDTQYF
>TRBJ2-1|.|TRBD2|TRBV4-2
TGTGCCAGCAGCCAAGATCTAGCCCTAGCGGGAGTTGGGGAGCAGTTCTTC
CASSQDLALAGVGEQFF
>TRBJ2-3|.|.|TRBV5-4
TGTGCCAGCAGGGATATGAGCGCAAGCACAGATACGCAGTATTTT
CASRDMSASTDTQYF
>TRBJ2-3|.|TRBD2|TRBV11-2
TGTGCCAGCAGCTTAGATTTGCTAGCGGGAGCGGACACAGATACGCAGTATTTT
CASSLDLLAGADTDTQYF
>TRBJ2-3|.|TRBD2|TRBV7-9
TGTGCCAGCAGCCCATCGGACGGGAGGGGCGATACGCAGTATTTT
CASSPSDGRGDTQYF
>TRBJ1-2|.|.|TRBV28
TGTGCCAGCAGTACCTACCCGGGCGGGGGCTATGGCTACACCTTC
CASSTYPGGGYGYTF
>TRBJ1-1|.|.|TRBV18
TGTGCCAGCTCCTTAAGGGATGGGGAAGCTTTCTTT
CASSLRDGEAFF
>TRBJ1-4|.|.|TRBV4-1
TGCGCCAGCAGCCCTAAGGGGATGGCAGATTACGAAAAACTGTTTTTT
CASSPKGMADYEKLFF
>TRBJ1-1|.|.|TRBV9
TGTGCCAGCAGCGTAGCTCCGGGGATGAACACTGAAGCTTTCTTT
CASSVAPGMNTEAFF
>TRBJ1-5|.|.|TRBV18
TGTGCCAGCTCACCGACAGGAGGCAATCAGCCCCAGCATTTT
CASSPTGGNQPQHF
>TRBJ2-5|.|.|TRBV6-5
TGTGCCAGCAGTCGGGGGGCTTTAGAGACCCAGTACTTC
CASSRGALETQYF